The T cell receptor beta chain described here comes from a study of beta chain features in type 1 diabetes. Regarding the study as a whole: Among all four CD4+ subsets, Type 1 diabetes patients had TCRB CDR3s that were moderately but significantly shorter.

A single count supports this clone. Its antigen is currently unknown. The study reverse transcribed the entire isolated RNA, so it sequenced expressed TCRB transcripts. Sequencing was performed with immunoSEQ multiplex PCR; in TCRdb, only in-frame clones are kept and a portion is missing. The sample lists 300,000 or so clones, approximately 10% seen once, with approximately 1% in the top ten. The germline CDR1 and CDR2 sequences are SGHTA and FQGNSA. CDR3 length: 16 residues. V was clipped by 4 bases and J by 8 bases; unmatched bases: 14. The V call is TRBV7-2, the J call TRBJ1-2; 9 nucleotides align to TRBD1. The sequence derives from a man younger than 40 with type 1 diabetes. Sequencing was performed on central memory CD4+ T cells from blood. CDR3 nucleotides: TGTGCCAGCAGCTCCGACAGGGGGACGCCTCGTGGAGGCTACACCTTC. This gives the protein CASSSDRGTPRGGYTF.